The next 13 T cell receptor beta chains were all read from a single sample in a study of OX40 agonist ivuxolimab in advanced cancers. Clones were sequenced by immunoSEQ multiplex PCR, and TCRdb holds only the in-frame ones, with some missing. Of about 74,000 clones listed, almost 85% are singletons. The input for sequencing was CD4+ or CD8+ T cells sorted from blood, taken in a trial of the OX40 agonist ivuxolimab. The receptors shown here come from an adult with an advanced solid tumor such as melanoma, head and neck, liver or kidney cancer.

This chain joins TRBV11-2 and TRBJ1-2; D remains unclear. Germline CDR1 and CDR2: SGHAT and FQNNGV. V lost 5 bases and J lost 2, with 9 bases in between. The CDR3 is 13 residues long. This CDR3 reads CASSPQENYGYTF. DNA of the CDR3: TGTGCCAGCAGCCCGCAGGAGAACTATGGCTACACCTTC. The full variable domain, with the rest looked up from reference TRBV11-2 and TRBJ1-2, is EAGVAQSPRYKIIEKRQSVAFWCNPISGHATLYWYQQILGQGPKLLIQFQNNGVVDDSQLPKDRFSAERLKGVDSTLKIQPAKLEDSAVYLCASSPQENYGYTFGSGTRLTVV.

The V call is TRBV6-1, the J call TRBJ1-2; D is ambiguous. This CDR3 is 13 amino acids long. Trimming shortened V by 0 bases and J by 3 bases, and 5 bases separated the two germline ends. Germline CDR1 MNHNS, CDR2 SASEGT. As DNA, the CDR3 is TGTGCCAGCAGTGAAGCGCTTCACTATGGCTACACCTTC. It yields the protein CASSEALHYGYTF.

This clone was picked up one time. This sequence joins TRBV7-3 and TRBJ2-5; D is ambiguous. The germline V gene has CDR1 SGHTA and CDR2 FQGTGA. This CDR3 has 14 residues. With 1 base removed from V and 7 bases from J, the gap between germline ends came to 13 bases. The CDR3 DNA reads as TGTGCCAGCAGCTTAAGGGCCAAGGCCGGGACCCAGTACTTC. It translates to CASSLRAKAGTQYF.

On this clone itself: At the DNA level, this CDR3 is encoded by other sequences in the same sample as well. The V gene is TRBV2, the J gene TRBJ2-1; the D is unclear. The CDR3 spans 15 residues. V gave up 7 bases and J gave up 0 bases, with 13 bases separating them. Germline lookup yields CDR1 SNHLY and CDR2 FYNNEI. The CDR3 region is CASNERSNSYNEQFF. In DNA form, the CDR3 reads TGTGCCAGCAACGAACGATCTAACTCCTACAATGAGCAGTTCTTC. Using reference TRBV2 and TRBJ2-1 for the parts outside the CDR3, the full variable domain is EPEVTQTPSHQVTQMGQEVILRCVPISNHLYFYWYRQILGQKVEFLVSFYNNEISEKSEIFDDQFSVERPDGSNFTLKIRSTKLEDSAMYFCASNERSNSYNEQFFGPGTRLTVL.

The chain couples TRBV6-6 to TRBJ2-7; possible D gene TRBD2, 6 bases. V was shortened by 5 bases and J by 5 bases, with 10 bases between the two germline ends. The CDR3 length is 12 residues. The germline V gene encodes CDR1 MNHNY and CDR2 SVGAGI (reference sequence). The CDR3 coding sequence is TGTGCCAGCAGTCGTCGCGGGGACGAGCAGTACTTC. The encoded protein is CASSRRGDEQYF.

V usage is TRBV28 and J usage is TRBJ1-3, with D hard to call. The CDR3 runs 13 residues. Germline V gives CDR1 MDHEN, CDR2 SYDVKM. Deletions cut 3 bases from V and 3 bases from J, with 6 bases between. The CDR3 DNA reads as TGTGCCAGCAGTTTCGGGAATGGAAACACCATATATTTT. Residues: CASSFGNGNTIYF.

The chain combines TRBV6-5 with TRBJ1-6; no clear D gene. The CDR3 extends over 14 amino acids. CDR1 is MNHEY and CDR2 is SVGAGI in the germline V gene. V gave up 2 bases and J gave up 7 bases, with 9 bases separating them. The CDR3 DNA reads as TGTGCCAGCAGTTACAGAGGGATGAATTCACCCCTCCACTTT. Its protein is CASSYRGMNSPLHF.

The chain combines TRBV30 with TRBJ2-3; D not certain. There are 14 residues in the CDR3. The V gene's germline CDR1 is GTSNPN and CDR2 SVGIG (reference sequence). V was cut by 4 bases and J by 0 bases, with 11 bases left in between. The CDR3: CAWTATFSTDTQYF. The CDR3 nucleotides are TGTGCCTGGACCGCTACCTTTAGCACAGATACGCAGTATTTT. The full variable domain, completed using reference TRBV30 and TRBJ2-3, is SQTIHQWPATLVQPVGSPLSLECTVEGTSNPNLYWYRQAAGRGLQLLFYSVGIGQISSEVPQNLSASRPQDRQFILSSKKLLLSDSGFYLCAWTATFSTDTQYFGPGTRLTVL.

This clone was seen a few times. J is TRBJ1-1 and V is TRBV19; weak D call: TRBD1 (5 bases). Germline CDR1 and CDR2: LNHDA and SQIVND (reference sequence). V was pared by 5 bases and J by 4 bases, with 11 bases between. This CDR3 spans 13 amino acids. CDR3 DNA sequence: TGTGCCAGTAGTCAGGGCTATGGCACTGAAGCTTTCTTT. Amino acid sequence: CASSQGYGTEAFF.

V gene TRBV11-3 combines with J gene TRBJ2-1; the match to TRBD2 covers 13 bases. This CDR3 is 18 amino acids long. V was pared by 5 bases and J by 0 bases, with 7 bases of the junction left unmatched. Germline assignment: CDR1 SGHNT and CDR2 YENEEA. CDR3 coding DNA: TGTGCCAGCAGCCTAATGACTAGCGGGGGGAGCTCCTACAATGAGCAGTTCTTC. Its protein product is CASSLMTSGGSSYNEQFF.

The chain recombines TRBV7-2 with TRBJ1-1, with 9 bases fitting TRBD1. Germline V gene lookup returns CDR1 SGHTA and CDR2 FQGNSA. After removal of 5 bases from V and 5 bases from J, the junction contained 6 bases not matched to a gene. There are 14 residues in the CDR3. The DNA of the CDR3 is TGTGCCAGCAGCCAAACAGGGGGCGGGACTGAAGCTTTCTTT. Protein: CASSQTGGGTEAFF.

This sequence joins TRBV2 and TRBJ2-7, with 7 bases matching TRBD2. J was trimmed by 6 bases and V by 7 bases; bases with no gene match: 12. The CDR3 extends over 14 amino acids. Germline V gene sequence: CDR1 SNHLY, CDR2 FYNNEI. CDR3 nucleotides: TGTGCCAGCAAGAAGCTGGCGGGAGCCAGCGAGCAGTACTTC. Translation gives CASKKLAGASEQYF.

The chain has TRBV29-1 and TRBJ2-3; D possibly corresponds to TRBD2 (5 bases). Trimming removed 8 bases at V and 7 bases at J, with 13 bases between. Germline V gives CDR1 SQVTM, CDR2 ANQGSEA. The CDR3 length is 11 residues. CDR3 sequence: CSWGAANTQYF. CDR3 DNA: TGCAGCTGGGGAGCTGCTAATACGCAGTATTTT.